This TCR beta chain was recovered during a study of T cells in Graves' hyperthyroidism and ophthalmopathy. Using RNA transcripts as the source, TCR beta CDR3 regions were amplified. The study used the HTBI primer set for a first-round RT-PCR of the TCR CDR3. TCRdb recomputed calls from the multiplex PCR reads with MiXCR, one row per CDR3 protein. Of almost 600,000 distinct CDR3 sequences detected, approximately 14% appear once; the ten largest clones hold 5% to 7%. Germline V CDR1 and CDR2: LNHDA, SQIVND (reference sequence). The V gene lost 5 bases and the J gene lost 5 bases, with 15 bases spanning the gap. The CDR3 loop spans 14 amino acids.

The chain uses TRBV19 and TRBJ2-5; D assignment may be TRBD1 or TRBD2 (5 bases each). This TCR was sampled from a woman aged 25-40 years with Graves' hyperthyroidism that later progressed to Graves' ophthalmopathy. The sample taken for sequencing was blood. CDR3 region: CASSPIRDRETQYF. As DNA, the CDR3 is TGTGCCAGTAGTCCCATCCGGGACCGTGAGACCCAGTACTTC.